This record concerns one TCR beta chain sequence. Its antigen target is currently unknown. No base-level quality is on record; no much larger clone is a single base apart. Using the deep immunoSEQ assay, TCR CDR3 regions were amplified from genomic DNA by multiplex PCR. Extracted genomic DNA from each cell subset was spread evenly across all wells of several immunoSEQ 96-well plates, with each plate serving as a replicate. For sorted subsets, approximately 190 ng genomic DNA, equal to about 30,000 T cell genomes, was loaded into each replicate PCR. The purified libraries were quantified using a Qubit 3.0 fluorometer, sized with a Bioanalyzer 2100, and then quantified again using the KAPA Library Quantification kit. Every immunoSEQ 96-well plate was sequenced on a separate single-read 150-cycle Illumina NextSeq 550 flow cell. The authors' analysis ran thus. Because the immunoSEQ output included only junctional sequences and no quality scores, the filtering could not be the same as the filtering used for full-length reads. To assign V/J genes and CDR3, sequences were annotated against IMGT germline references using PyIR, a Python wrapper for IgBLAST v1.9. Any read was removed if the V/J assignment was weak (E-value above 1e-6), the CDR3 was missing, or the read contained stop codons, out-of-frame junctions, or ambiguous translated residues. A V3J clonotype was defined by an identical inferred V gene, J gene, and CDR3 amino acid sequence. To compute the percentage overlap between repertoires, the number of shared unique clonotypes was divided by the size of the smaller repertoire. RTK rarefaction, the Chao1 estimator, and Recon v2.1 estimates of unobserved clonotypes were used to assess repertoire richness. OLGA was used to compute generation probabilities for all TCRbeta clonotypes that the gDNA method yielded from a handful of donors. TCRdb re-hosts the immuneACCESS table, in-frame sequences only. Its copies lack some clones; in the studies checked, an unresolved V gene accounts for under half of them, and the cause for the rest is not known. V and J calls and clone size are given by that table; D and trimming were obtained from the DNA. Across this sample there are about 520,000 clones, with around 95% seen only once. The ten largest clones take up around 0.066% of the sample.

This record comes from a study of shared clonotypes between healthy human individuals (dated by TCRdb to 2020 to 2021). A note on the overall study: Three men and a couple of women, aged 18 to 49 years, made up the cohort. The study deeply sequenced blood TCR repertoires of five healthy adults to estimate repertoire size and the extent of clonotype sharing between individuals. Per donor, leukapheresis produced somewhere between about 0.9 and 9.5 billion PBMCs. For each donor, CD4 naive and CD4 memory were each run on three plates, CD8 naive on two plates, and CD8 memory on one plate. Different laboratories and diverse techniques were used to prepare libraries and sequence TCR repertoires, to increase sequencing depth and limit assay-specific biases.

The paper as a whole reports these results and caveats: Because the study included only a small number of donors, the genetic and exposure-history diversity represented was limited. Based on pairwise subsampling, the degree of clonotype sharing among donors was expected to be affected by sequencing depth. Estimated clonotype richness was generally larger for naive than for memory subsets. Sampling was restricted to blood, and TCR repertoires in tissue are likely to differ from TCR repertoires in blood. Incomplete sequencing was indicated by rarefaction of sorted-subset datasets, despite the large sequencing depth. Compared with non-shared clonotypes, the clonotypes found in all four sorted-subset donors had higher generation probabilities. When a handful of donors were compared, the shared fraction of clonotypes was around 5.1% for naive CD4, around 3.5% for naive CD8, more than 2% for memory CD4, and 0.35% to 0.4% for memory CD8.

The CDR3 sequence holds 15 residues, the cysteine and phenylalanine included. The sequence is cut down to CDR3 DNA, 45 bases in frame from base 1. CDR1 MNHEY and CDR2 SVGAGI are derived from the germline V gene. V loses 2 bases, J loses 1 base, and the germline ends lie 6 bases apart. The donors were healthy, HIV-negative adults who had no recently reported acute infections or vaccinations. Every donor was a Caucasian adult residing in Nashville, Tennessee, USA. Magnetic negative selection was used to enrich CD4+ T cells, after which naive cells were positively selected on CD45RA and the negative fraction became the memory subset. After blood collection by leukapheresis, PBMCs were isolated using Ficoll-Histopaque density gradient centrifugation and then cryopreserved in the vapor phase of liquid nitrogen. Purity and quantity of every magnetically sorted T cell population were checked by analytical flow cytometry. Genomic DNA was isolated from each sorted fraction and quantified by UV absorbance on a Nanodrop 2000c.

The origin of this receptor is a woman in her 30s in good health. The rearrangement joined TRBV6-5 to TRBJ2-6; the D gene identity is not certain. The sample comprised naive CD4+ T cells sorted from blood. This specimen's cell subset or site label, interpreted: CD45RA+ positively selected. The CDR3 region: CASSYDRSGANVLTF. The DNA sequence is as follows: TGTGCCAGCAGTTACGATCGATCTGGGGCCAACGTCCTGACTTTC.